This passage covers 19 T cell receptor beta chains from one sample sequenced in a study of T cells in Graves' hyperthyroidism and ophthalmopathy. TCR beta CDR3 region amplification was performed from RNA transcripts. Primed by the HTBI set, a first-round RT-PCR was run on the TCR CDR3. TCRdb itself ran the multiplex PCR reads through MiXCR, one entry per CDR3 protein. In the table there are around 540,000 distinct CDR3 sequences, approximately 44% of which are singletons. Sequencing was done on a sample of peripheral blood or thyroid tissue (not recorded which). The receptors were gathered from a woman under 30 with Graves' hyperthyroidism.

J is TRBJ2-7 and V is TRBV2, with D hard to call. From germline, CDR1 is SNHLY and CDR2 FYNNEI. CDR3 length equals 13 residues. Trimming stripped 9 bases from V and 2 bases from J, with 14 bases between. CDR3: CARARAVAYEQYF. CDR3 nucleotide sequence: TGTGCCAGGGCCCGGGCGGTTGCCTACGAGCAGTACTTC.

The rearrangement joins TRBV7-9 to TRBJ1-1; no reliable D call. Germline values: CDR1 SEHNR, CDR2 FQNEAQ (reference sequence). This CDR3 has 16 residues. Trimming left V 5 bases short and J 3 bases short, with 19 bases between. The CDR3 region is CASSPATRLGDTEAFF. CDR3 bases: TGTGCCAGCAGCCCCGCGACTCGCTTGGGAGACACTGAAGCTTTCTTT.

This clonotype was detected only a few times. This chain uses TRBV12-3 or TRBV12-4 with TRBJ1-5; D gene uncertain. The CDR3 is made up of 11 amino acids. The V and J ends lost 6 bases and 9 bases respectively, with 9 bases between them. The CDR3 nucleotides are TGTGCCAGCAGATGGCACCGGCCCCAGCATTTT. As protein: CASRWHRPQHF.

This chain uses TRBV29-1 with TRBJ1-2, with 9 bases matching TRBD1. The V segment lost 4 bases and the J segment 6 bases; nucleotides outside the gene matches: 6. CDR1 and CDR2 (germline): SQVTM, ANQGSEA. The CDR3 contains 13 residues. The CDR3 DNA reads as TGCAGCGTTGGAAGGGACAGGGTAAATGGCTACACCTTC. It specifies CSVGRDRVNGYTF. Complete variable domain (other parts from reference TRBV29-1 and TRBJ1-2): SAVISQKPSRDICQRGTSLTIQCQVDSQVTMMFWYRQQPGQSLTLIATANQGSEATYESGFVIDKFPISRPNLTFSTLTVSNMSPEDSSIYLCSVGRDRVNGYTFGSGTRLTVV.

The sample holds many counts of this clonotype. The junction shows a germline mismatch at one end, possibly a read error. The J gene is TRBJ1-5, the V gene TRBV5-1; D is undetermined. CDR1 SGHRS and CDR2 YFSETQ come from the germline V gene. The CDR3 runs to 14 residues. The CDR3 loop is CASSLGSSNQPQHF. The DNA of the CDR3 is TGTGCCAGCAGCTTGGGTAGTAGCAATCAGCCCCAGCATTTT.

The chain combines TRBV29-1 with TRBJ2-7, with D hard to call. This CDR3 has 15 amino acids. CDR1 is SQVTM, CDR2 ANQGSEA, per germline. V was shortened by 5 bases and J by 6 bases, with 23 bases between the two germline ends. Here the CDR3 DNA reads TGCAGCGTTCGTCCATCGACAAGCCCCCCGTCCGAGCAGTACTTC. Its translation: CSVRPSTSPPSEQYF.

This clonotype was seen at least ten times. V is TRBV7-6 and J is TRBJ1-6; D is uncertain. Germline V gene data show CDR1 as SGHVS and CDR2 as FNYEAQ. The CDR3 is 14 residues long. Trimming pared 5 bases from V and 9 bases from J, leaving 14 bases between. CDR3 protein: CASSLEGFVSPLHF. The CDR3 nucleotides read TGTGCCAGCAGCCTGGAGGGTTTTGTTTCACCCCTCCACTTT. Full variable domain (outside the CDR3, taken from reference TRBV7-6 and TRBJ1-6): GAGVSQSPRYKVTKRGQDVALRCDPISGHVSLYWYRQALGQGPEFLTYFNYEAQQDKSGLPNDRFSAERPEGSISTLTIQRTEQRDSAMYRCASSLEGFVSPLHFGNGTRLTVT.

This clonotype showed up many times. The rearrangement links TRBV25-1 to TRBJ1-1; 7 bases match TRBD1. The trim removed 0 bases at V and 4 bases at J, leaving 2 bases unmatched. Germline values: CDR1 MGHDK, CDR2 SYGVNS. CDR3 length equals 14 residues. CDR3 loop: CASSEYTGVTEAFF. For the CDR3, the DNA is TGTGCCAGCAGTGAATATACAGGGGTCACTGAAGCTTTCTTT.

This clonotype was seen at least ten times. The chain employs TRBV19 and TRBJ1-1, with TRBD1 matching 7 bases. Losses at the gene ends were 7 bases for V and 0 bases for J; bases not matched to a gene: 14. The germline V gene has CDR1 LNHDA and CDR2 SQIVND (reference sequence). The CDR3 has 17 amino acids. DNA of the CDR3: TGTGCCAGTACCTCGGCGGCACAGGGGTTCATGAACACTGAAGCTTTCTTT. As protein: CASTSAAQGFMNTEAFF.

The CDR3: CASSEEGQPQHF. The DNA of the CDR3 is TGTGCCAGCAGTGAGGAGGGTCAGCCCCAGCATTTT. The V gene is TRBV2, the J gene TRBJ1-5, with no clear D. The CDR3 length is 12 residues. CDR1 is SNHLY, CDR2 FYNNEI, per germline. Trimming left V 3 bases short and J 6 bases short, with 6 bases between. Supplemented by reference TRBV2 and TRBJ1-5, the full variable domain reads EPEVTQTPSHQVTQMGQEVILRCVPISNHLYFYWYRQILGQKVEFLVSFYNNEISEKSEIFDDQFSVERPDGSNFTLKIRSTKLEDSAMYFCASSEEGQPQHFGDGTRLSIL.

The table lists this clonotype with a count of one. The chain carries TRBV5-1 and TRBJ1-1, with D possibly TRBD1 on 6 matching bases. V shed 4 bases and J shed 0 bases, with 16 bases lying between them. Germline V gene data show CDR1 as SGHRS and CDR2 as YFSETQ. This CDR3 has 16 amino acids. CDR3 loop: CASSQVMGALNTEAFF. CDR3 nucleotides: TGCGCCAGCAGCCAAGTAATGGGGGCCCTGAACACTGAAGCTTTCTTT.

Worth noting for this clonotype: This may stem from a read error, because a much larger clone lies one nucleotide away. The J gene is TRBJ1-1, the V gene TRBV11-2, with D unresolved. The ends were cut back, 5 bases at V and 3 bases at J, with 10 bases in the middle. Germline CDR1 and CDR2: SGHAT and FQNNGV. This CDR3 has 13 amino acids. DNA for the CDR3: TGTGCCAGCAGCGTACAAGCAGACACTGAAGCTTTCTTT. This gives the protein CASSVQADTEAFF.

This clonotype was counted a few times. A much more abundant neighbour one base away suggests this may be a read error. CDR3 region: CAISDRGDSPLHF. The CDR3 DNA reads TGTGCCATCAGTGACAGGGGGGATTCACCCCTCCACTTT. The chain joins TRBV10-3 to TRBJ1-6, with 7 bases lining up with TRBD1. Germline trimming cut 3 bases from V and 8 bases from J; bases unmatched to any gene: 1. The CDR3 totals 13 residues. Per the germline V gene, CDR1 is ENHRY and CDR2 is SYGVKD.

On this clonotype itself: One base away lies a much larger clone, so this may be a sequencing read error. The chain uses TRBV7-9 and TRBJ1-6; 9 nucleotides match TRBD1. V dropped 3 bases and J dropped 4; count of bases not matched to a gene: 1. Germline V lookup: CDR1 SEHNR, CDR2 FQNEAQ (reference sequence). CDR3 length equals 15 residues. The CDR3 sequence: CASSFGTGYNSPLHF. In DNA, the CDR3 is TGTGCCAGCAGCTTCGGGACAGGGTATAATTCACCCCTCCACTTT.

The V gene is TRBV7-9, the J gene TRBJ2-7, with 10 nucleotides matching TRBD2. The ends lost 1 base at V and 6 bases at J; junction bases unmatched: 9. CDR1 is SEHNR, CDR2 FQNEAQ, per germline (reference sequence). There are 16 residues in the CDR3. The CDR3 reads CASSLESVSGRVEQYF. For the CDR3, the DNA is TGTGCCAGCAGCTTAGAGTCAGTCAGCGGGAGGGTCGAGCAGTACTTC.

This clonotype was counted only a few times. This chain joins TRBV7-9 and TRBJ2-2; the match to TRBD1 covers 9 bases. The CDR3 is 16 residues long. J was trimmed by 6 bases and V by 3 bases; bases with no gene match: 8. Germline V gene data show CDR1 as SEHNR and CDR2 as FQNEAQ (reference sequence). The CDR3 DNA follows: TGTGCCAGCAGCTTCGGGACAGGGCACGAGTCCGGGGAGCTGTTTTTT. It codes for CASSFGTGHESGELFF.

On this clonotype itself: This may arise from a read error, as a much more abundant clone is one base away. The chain uses TRBV10-3 and TRBJ2-7, with 10 bases lining up with TRBD2. This CDR3 has 15 amino acids. The ends lost 6 bases at V and 9 bases at J; junction bases unmatched: 14. Germline V gives CDR1 ENHRY, CDR2 SYGVKD. In DNA, the CDR3 is TGTGCCATCAGGAGGACTAGCGGTTACCCGGGAGGGCAGTACTTC. Translating it yields CAIRRTSGYPGGQYF.

This chain uses TRBV5-1 with TRBJ1-2; 7 nucleotides align to TRBD1. Germline CDR1 SGHRS, CDR2 YFSETQ. The CDR3 covers 13 residues. V lost 8 bases, J lost 4 bases, and 8 bases stayed unmatched. The CDR3 region is CASSHDRVYGYTF. The CDR3 nucleotides are TGCGCCAGTTCTCACGACAGGGTCTATGGCTACACCTTC.

The chain carries TRBV25-1 and TRBJ1-1, with 10 bases fitting TRBD1. Germline CDR1 is MGHDK and CDR2 is SYGVNS. The CDR3 sequence is 18 residues long. V lost 5 bases to trimming and J lost 5 bases; unmatched junction nucleotides: 17. CDR3 bases: TGTGCCAGCAGTTACTTACAGGGACAGGGGAGGGGGAAGACTGAAGCTTTCTTT. This gives the protein CASSYLQGQGRGKTEAFF.